This entry lists 30 T cell receptor beta chains sequenced from one sample in a study of blood T cell repertoires in COVID-19. Sequencing used immunoSEQ multiplex PCR; TCRdb keeps in-frame clones, though not all of them. The sample holds approximately 210,000 clones, about four fifths seen once. The sample consisted of peripheral blood. Receptor source: a woman aged 40 to 49 with active or convalescent COVID-19.

The chain is built from TRBV30 and TRBJ2-6, with 7 bases that match TRBD1. Germline-derived CDR1 and CDR2 are GTSNPN and SVGIG (reference sequence). The V segment lost 2 bases and the J segment 4 bases; nucleotides outside the gene matches: 5. There are 15 residues in the CDR3. CDR3 loop: CAWSLTGYGANVLTF. CDR3 in DNA: TGTGCCTGGAGTTTGACAGGGTACGGGGCCAACGTCCTGACTTTC.

The V and J genes are TRBV21-1 and TRBJ2-7; the table's D call, TRBD1, was not checked against the DNA. TRBV21-1 represents a pseudogene. The CDR3 extends over 15 amino acids. The CDR3 DNA sequence: TGTGCCAGCAGCCTATGGGACAGGGATGGCTACGAGCAGTACTTC. Translating gives CASSLWDRDGYEQYF.

CDR3 amino acids: CASSGARAEAFF. The CDR3 DNA is TGCGCCAGCAGTGGTGCTCGGGCTGAAGCTTTCTTT. V and J are TRBV10-1 and TRBJ1-1; D is unresolved. Germline V lookup: CDR1 WNHNN, CDR2 SYGVQD (reference sequence). The CDR3 length is 12 residues. With 4 bases removed from V and 6 bases from J, the gap between germline ends came to 9 bases.

This clone was seen only once. This chain joins TRBV19 and TRBJ1-5, with D possibly TRBD1 on 5 matching bases. Germline lookup yields CDR1 LNHDA and CDR2 SQIVND (reference sequence). This CDR3 comprises 15 residues. V lost 3 bases and J lost 3, with 12 bases in between. CDR3 in amino acids: CASSMPAGNNQPQHF. Written as DNA, the CDR3 is TGTGCCAGTAGTATGCCCGCAGGGAACAATCAGCCCCAGCATTTT.

The J gene is TRBJ2-1, the V gene TRBV6-4; TRBD1 matches at 7 bases. The CDR3 contains 13 residues. Germline V lookup: CDR1 MRHNA, CDR2 SNTAGT. After removal of 8 bases from V and 9 bases from J, the junction contained 10 bases not matched to a gene. Written as DNA, the CDR3 is TGTGCCAGCGCAGACAGGGATTTGGGTGAGCAGTTCTTC. Amino acids: CASADRDLGEQFF.

The gene calls are TRBV27 and TRBJ1-1; 9 bases match TRBD1. The CDR3 sequence is 17 residues long. The trim removed 6 bases at V and 0 bases at J, leaving 11 bases unmatched. Germline CDR1 reads MNHEY; CDR2 reads SMNVEV (reference sequence). As DNA, the CDR3 is TGTGCCAGCAGGCATCGTTCCGGGACAGGGATGAACACTGAAGCTTTCTTT. Amino acids: CASRHRSGTGMNTEAFF.

CDR3 nucleotides: TGTGCCAGCAGTCCAATCGGGACAAGAGCCTATAATTCACCCCTCCACTTT. Its protein is CASSPIGTRAYNSPLHF. The chain employs TRBV28 and TRBJ1-6; tentative D call: TRBD1 (6 bases). This CDR3 has 17 amino acids. V lost 5 bases to trimming and J lost 2 bases, with 16 bases between them. Germline loops: CDR1 MDHEN, CDR2 SYDVKM.

This clone was seen just once. J is TRBJ2-1 and V is TRBV11-2; TRBD2 matches at 14 bases. Trimming took 4 bases from V and 2 from J; bases not matched to a gene: 1. Per germline, CDR1 SGHAT and CDR2 FQNNGV. The CDR3 consists of 16 residues. In DNA, the CDR3 is TGTGCCAGCAGCTCGGGACTAGCGGGAGCCTACAATGAGCAGTTCTTC. This encodes CASSSGLAGAYNEQFF.

V and J are TRBV19 and TRBJ1-5; the match to TRBD1 covers 7 bases. V shed 3 bases and J 0 bases; nucleotides not matched to a gene: 11. CDR3 length: 18 amino acids. CDR1 and CDR2 (germline): LNHDA, SQIVND (reference sequence). CDR3 amino acids: CASSISDGTVYSNQPQHF. CDR3 DNA: TGTGCCAGTAGTATCTCCGACGGGACAGTCTATAGCAATCAGCCCCAGCATTTT.

This clone was picked up a small number of times. The rearrangement joins TRBV27 to TRBJ1-5, with 9 bases identical to TRBD1. The length of the CDR3 is 15 residues. The V gene end was trimmed by 3 bases and the J gene end by 4 bases; junction bases not matched to a gene: 4. Per the germline V gene, CDR1 is MNHEY and CDR2 is SMNVEV (reference sequence). CDR3 residues: CASSLRTGANQPQHF. CDR3 bases: TGTGCCAGCAGTTTGCGGACAGGGGCGAATCAGCCCCAGCATTTT.

The rearrangement joins TRBV2 to TRBJ1-2; 8 bases agree with TRBD1. Germline loops: CDR1 SNHLY, CDR2 FYNNEI. The CDR3 totals 14 residues. V gave up 3 bases and J gave up 3 bases; unmatched junction bases: 3. This chain's CDR3 is CASSEDRVDYGYTF. The DNA of the CDR3 is TGTGCCAGCAGTGAGGACAGGGTAGACTATGGCTACACCTTC.

V gene TRBV28 combines with J gene TRBJ1-4, with D maybe TRBD1 (5 bases). Trimming shortened V by 7 bases and J by 6 bases, and 12 bases separated the two germline ends. From germline, CDR1 is MDHEN and CDR2 SYDVKM. The CDR3 consists of 13 residues. CDR3 sequence: CASTPPGDEKLFF. For the CDR3, the DNA is TGTGCCAGCACTCCTCCGGGGGATGAAAAACTGTTTTTT.

The J gene is TRBJ1-1, the V gene TRBV2; TRBD1 matches 7 bases. V trimming: 7 bases; J trimming: 1 base; junction bases outside the gene matches: 9. The CDR3 contains 15 residues. Germline V lookup: CDR1 SNHLY, CDR2 FYNNEI. The CDR3 DNA reads TGTGCCAGCATCCTACAGGGACAGACGAACACTGAAGCTTTCTTT. This sequence encodes CASILQGQTNTEAFF.

The chain has TRBV24-1 and TRBJ2-3; 15 nucleotides align to TRBD2. Trimming removed 0 bases from V and 5 bases from J; junction bases left unmatched: 8. Germline CDR1 KGHDR, CDR2 SFDVKD. This CDR3 is built from 19 residues. CDR3 nucleotides: TGTGCCACCAGTGATTTGCGGACTAGCGGGGGGGCCAGAGAAGATACGCAGTATTTT. Protein product: CATSDLRTSGGAREDTQYF.

CDR3 protein: CASRPGQGNTGELFF. DNA of the CDR3: TGTGCCAGCAGACCGGGACAGGGCAACACCGGGGAGCTGTTTTTT. This chain links TRBV6-5 with TRBJ2-2; 9 bases are a match to TRBD1. This CDR3 spans 15 amino acids. V shed 6 bases and J 2 bases; nucleotides not matched to a gene: 4. Germline V CDR1 and CDR2: MNHEY, SVGAGI.

V and J are TRBV28 and TRBJ1-2; 10 bases match TRBD1. Germline V gene data show CDR1 as MDHEN and CDR2 as SYDVKM. The CDR3 is 18 residues long. Unmatched junction bases numbered 19, after V lost 6 bases and J lost 6 bases. CDR3 nucleotide sequence: TGTGCCAGCAGGTTCCCCGGGACAGGGGATTTTGGCAATCATGGCTACACCTTC. Protein: CASRFPGTGDFGNHGYTF.

In DNA form, the CDR3 reads TGTGCCAGTAGGGATCGGGGGGCCTCAGATACGCAGTATTTT. Encoded protein: CASRDRGASDTQYF. The chain recombines TRBV19 with TRBJ2-3, with D possibly TRBD2 on 7 matching bases. Deletions cut 6 bases from V and 4 bases from J, with 14 bases between. CDR1 and CDR2 (germline): LNHDA, SQIVND (reference sequence). This CDR3 region has 14 residues.

This clone was observed a few times. The rearrangement uses TRBV30 and TRBJ2-1; 9 positions match TRBD2. V shed 4 bases and J 4 bases; nucleotides not matched to a gene: 2. The CDR3 covers 13 residues. Per germline, CDR1 GTSNPN and CDR2 SVGIG (reference sequence). The CDR3 protein is CAWTAGGYNEQFF. For the CDR3, the DNA is TGTGCCTGGACGGCGGGGGGGTACAATGAGCAGTTCTTC.

This clone has more than one count but fewer than ten. This chain links TRBV28 with TRBJ1-1, with TRBD1 as a possible D gene (6 bases). V was cut by 1 base and J by 4 bases, with 25 bases left in between. This CDR3 is built from 19 residues. CDR1 MDHEN and CDR2 SYDVKM come from the germline V gene. The CDR3 region is CASSLFGHGGRLTGTEAFF. Here the CDR3 DNA reads TGTGCCAGCAGTTTATTTGGTCACGGGGGGCGCCTAACCGGCACTGAAGCTTTCTTT.

CDR3 sequence reads: CASSPRVNTEAFF. CDR3 nucleotides: TGTGCCAGCAGCCCCAGGGTGAACACTGAAGCTTTCTTT. The V call is TRBV11-3, the J call TRBJ1-1, with D possibly being TRBD1 (5 bases). CDR3 length: 13 residues. The germline V and J ends were trimmed by 5 bases and 0 bases, with 7 bases remaining between them. Germline V gene data show CDR1 as SGHNT and CDR2 as YENEEA. Based on the CDR3 plus reference TRBV11-3 and TRBJ1-1, the full variable domain is EAGVVQSPRYKIIEKKQPVAFWCNPISGHNTLYWYLQNLGQGPELLIRYENEEAVDDSQLPKDRFSAERLKGVDSTLKIQPAELGDSAVYLCASSPRVNTEAFFGQGTRLTVV.

The chain carries TRBV19 and TRBJ1-1; 7 bases are shared with TRBD1. V shed 4 bases and J 7 bases; nucleotides not matched to a gene: 15. Per the germline V gene, CDR1 is LNHDA and CDR2 is SQIVND (reference sequence). This CDR3 is built from 16 residues. The CDR3 region is CASSTRRQGAYLEAFF. The CDR3 DNA is TGTGCCAGTAGTACCCGACGACAGGGAGCATACCTTGAAGCTTTCTTT. The variable domain in full, completed from reference TRBV19 and TRBJ1-1, reads DGGITQSPKYLFRKEGQNVTLSCEQNLNHDAMYWYRQDPGQGLRLIYYSQIVNDFQKGDIAEGYSVSREKKESFPLTVTSAQKNPTAFYLCASSTRRQGAYLEAFFGQGTRLTVV.

The chain recombines TRBV6-4 with TRBJ2-1; possible D gene TRBD2, 5 bases. V was trimmed by 3 bases and J by 6 bases, leaving 15 bases between them. Germline V gene sequence: CDR1 MRHNA, CDR2 SNTAGT. The CDR3 consists of 15 residues. CDR3 protein: CASSEGGFPTNEQFF. The DNA of the CDR3 is TGTGCCAGCAGTGAAGGCGGGTTTCCCACCAATGAGCAGTTCTTC.

The V call is TRBV11-1, the J call TRBJ2-3, with TRBD1 matching over 8 bases. V lost 3 bases to trimming and J lost 6 bases; unmatched junction nucleotides: 8. The germline V gene has CDR1 SGHAT and CDR2 FQDESV (reference sequence). The CDR3 length is 15 residues. CDR3 region: CASSFRPGGADTQYF. The CDR3 region has the DNA TGTGCCAGCAGCTTTCGCCCAGGGGGCGCGGATACGCAGTATTTT.

This clone was counted between two and nine times. J is TRBJ1-1 and V is TRBV24-1; no clear D. From germline, CDR1 is KGHDR and CDR2 SFDVKD. The CDR3 length is 12 residues. V lost 5 bases to trimming and J lost 2 bases, with 5 bases between them. The CDR3 coding sequence is TGTGCCACCAGTGCCAGTAACACTGAAGCTTTCTTT. Encoded protein: CATSASNTEAFF.

The chain carries TRBV7-9 and TRBJ2-1, with 8 bases aligning to TRBD1. This CDR3 spans 15 amino acids. V gave up 5 bases and J gave up 5 bases; unmatched junction bases: 8. The germline V gene has CDR1 SEHNR and CDR2 FQNEAQ (reference sequence). CDR3 sequence: CASSHPGQGDNEQFF. The CDR3 region has the DNA TGTGCCAGCAGCCACCCCGGACAGGGAGACAATGAGCAGTTCTTC.

The chain links TRBV18 to TRBJ1-1; D gene unclear. Germline assignment: CDR1 KGHSH and CDR2 LQKENI. Trimming took off 6 bases at V and 4 bases at J, with 12 bases between the two ends. This CDR3 is 13 amino acids long. This CDR3 reads CASSLSSGTEAFF. In DNA, the CDR3 is TGTGCCAGCTCGCTTTCCTCGGGCACTGAAGCTTTCTTT.

The chain is built from TRBV11-3 and TRBJ1-3, with TRBD1 as a possible D gene (6 bases). This CDR3 contains 14 residues. Germline CDR1 is SGHNT and CDR2 is YENEEA. Between the trimmed V and J ends, which lost 4 bases and 2 bases, there was a span of 9 bases. The CDR3 DNA sequence: TGTGCCAGCAGCTCCAGGACAGCTGGAAACACCATATATTTT. Protein product: CASSSRTAGNTIYF. Full variable domain (remainder filled in from reference TRBV11-3 and TRBJ1-3): EAGVVQSPRYKIIEKKQPVAFWCNPISGHNTLYWYLQNLGQGPELLIRYENEEAVDDSQLPKDRFSAERLKGVDSTLKIQPAELGDSAVYLCASSSRTAGNTIYFGEGSWLTVV.

The genes are TRBV30 and TRBJ1-2; TRBD1 aligns across 8 bases. The germline V gene encodes CDR1 GTSNPN and CDR2 SVGIG (reference sequence). The V gene end was trimmed by 2 bases and the J gene end by 7 bases; junction bases not matched to a gene: 6. The CDR3 has 13 residues. The CDR3 DNA reads as TGTGCCTGGAGTACCGGACAGGGTGTTGGCTACACCTTC. It yields the protein CAWSTGQGVGYTF.

The chain carries TRBV11-2 and TRBJ2-2, with 7 bases aligning to TRBD1. The CDR3 length is 17 residues. CDR1 and CDR2 from the germline V gene are SGHAT and FQNNGV. V shed 2 bases, J shed 4 bases, and the junction held 10 bases outside the gene matches. The CDR3 bases are TGTGCCAGCAGCTTATTGAAGGGGGCAGCACCCACCGGGGAGCTGTTTTTT. It is translated as CASSLLKGAAPTGELFF.

The chain carries TRBV7-2 and TRBJ2-1; possible D gene TRBD1, 5 bases. V lost 5 bases and J 4 bases, leaving 12 bases between the germline ends. Germline V gives CDR1 SGHTA, CDR2 FQGNSA. The CDR3 has 14 residues. In nucleotides, the CDR3 is TGTGCCAGCAGCACCCAGGGCCCATACAATGAGCAGTTCTTC. Protein sequence: CASSTQGPYNEQFF.